The next 8 T cell receptor beta chains were all read from a single sample in a study of early T cells in non-severe SARS-CoV-2 infection. TCRdb re-analysed the 5' RACE reads in MiXCR, keeping a single row per CDR3 protein. The sample lists around 52,000 distinct CDR3 sequences; about 12% were seen once. Sequencing was performed on whole blood. The receptors shown here come from an adult who was a healthcare worker with PCR-confirmed SARS-CoV-2 infection or an uninfected control (not recorded which).

This clonotype was seen ten or more times. This sequence joins TRBV11-3 and TRBJ2-3; D may be TRBD1 or TRBD2 (5 bases each). The V gene lost 5 bases and the J gene lost 6 bases, with 18 bases spanning the gap. Looked up from germline, CDR1 is SGHNT and CDR2 is YENEEA. The length of the CDR3 is 15 residues. This CDR3 reads CASSLGVGMADTQYF. CDR3 sequence (DNA): TGTGCCAGCAGCCTGGGGGTAGGGATGGCGGATACGCAGTATTTT.

The chain carries TRBV12-3 or TRBV12-4 and TRBJ1-2; D gene unclear. This CDR3 region has 13 residues. V lost 1 base to trimming and J lost 4 bases, with 7 bases between them. CDR3 protein: CASSLVESYGYTF. CDR3 in DNA: TGTGCCAGCAGTTTAGTTGAATCCTATGGCTACACCTTC.

The gene calls are TRBV11-3 and TRBJ2-1; D is uncertain. The V end was cut by 5 bases, the J end by 8 bases, with 13 bases between. Germline V lookup: CDR1 SGHNT, CDR2 YENEEA. This CDR3 comprises 13 residues. Written as DNA, the CDR3 is TGTGCCAGCAGCCTCTCCTTGGTCGATGAGCAGTTCTTC. It is translated as CASSLSLVDEQFF.

This clonotype has ten or more counts. The chain combines TRBV30 with TRBJ1-1; D is possibly TRBD1 (6 bases). Germline CDR1 and CDR2: GTSNPN and SVGIG (reference sequence). Trimming shortened V by 0 bases and J by 3 bases, and 11 bases separated the two germline ends. The CDR3 runs to 14 residues. The CDR3 sequence: CAWSVGTPDTEAFF. CDR3 nucleotides: TGTGCCTGGAGTGTAGGGACACCCGACACTGAAGCTTTCTTT.

This clonotype was observed a handful of times. The chain joins TRBV5-1 to TRBJ2-1; tentatively, D is TRBD2 (6 bases). Trimming pared 0 bases from V and 4 bases from J, leaving 11 bases between. The CDR3 covers 15 residues. The germline V gene has CDR1 SGHRS and CDR2 YFSETQ. CDR3 sequence reads: CASSLGAGNYNEQFF. The CDR3 DNA sequence: TGCGCCAGCAGCTTGGGGGCGGGGAATTACAATGAGCAGTTCTTC.

V and J are TRBV23-1 and TRBJ1-5; D perhaps matches TRBD1 (5 bases). TRBV23-1 is flagged as an ORF with uncertain function. V shed 2 bases and J shed 1 base, with 15 bases lying between them. The CDR3 totals 17 residues. The CDR3 DNA sequence: TGCGCCAGCAGTCAAGACAGAACACTGAGAAGCAATCAGCCCCAGCATTTT. Its translation is CASSQDRTLRSNQPQHF.

With regard to this clonotype: Possible read error: a much larger clone is one base away. The rearrangement uses TRBV9 and TRBJ2-7; the D is unclear. Germline CDR1 reads SGDLS; CDR2 reads YYNGEE. The CDR3 spans 13 residues. CDR3 residues: CTSSVNSFYEQYF. CDR3 coding DNA: TGTACCAGCAGCGTAAACAGTTTCTACGAGCAGTACTTC.

In this sample, this clonotype turned up many times. V gene TRBV10-3 combines with J gene TRBJ2-1; 7 positions agree with TRBD2. The CDR3 spans 16 residues. The trim removed 0 bases at V and 6 bases at J, leaving 8 bases unmatched. Germline V gene lookup returns CDR1 ENHRY and CDR2 SYGVKD. CDR3 coding DNA: TGTGCCATCAGTGAGTCGGGACTAATCGGGGTCAATGAGCAGTTCTTC. This encodes CAISESGLIGVNEQFF.